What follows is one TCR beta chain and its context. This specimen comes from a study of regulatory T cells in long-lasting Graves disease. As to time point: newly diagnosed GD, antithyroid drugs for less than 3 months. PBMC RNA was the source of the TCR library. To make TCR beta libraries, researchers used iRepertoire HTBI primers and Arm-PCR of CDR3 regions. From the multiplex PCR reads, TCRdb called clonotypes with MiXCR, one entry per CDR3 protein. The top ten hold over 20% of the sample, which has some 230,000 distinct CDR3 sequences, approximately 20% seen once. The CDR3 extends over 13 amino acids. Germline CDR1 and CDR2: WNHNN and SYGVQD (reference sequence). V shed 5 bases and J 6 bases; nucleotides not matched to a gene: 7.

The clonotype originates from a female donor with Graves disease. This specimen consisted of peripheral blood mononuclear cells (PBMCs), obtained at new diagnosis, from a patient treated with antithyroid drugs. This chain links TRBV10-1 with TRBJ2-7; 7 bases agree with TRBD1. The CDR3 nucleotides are TGCGCCAGCAGTCCACGACAGGGTGCCGAGCAGTACTTC. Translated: CASSPRQGAEQYF.